This T cell receptor (beta chain) derives from a study of CD8 T cells in ankylosing spondylitis. Study-level findings and limits: Clones tied to disease were said to be significantly enriched in matched ankylosing spondylitis synovial fluid. What appeared characteristic of ankylosing spondylitis blood was a TCR beta motif of eight highly homologous variants.

This clonotype was seen only a few times. Its target is unknown. Via MiXCR, TCRdb re-called the 5' RACE reads, giving one row per CDR3 protein. The sample lists some 330,000 distinct CDR3 sequences, around 7.6% seen once, with roughly 15% in the top ten. Germline values: CDR1 DFQATT, CDR2 SNEGSKA (reference sequence). The CDR3 length is 12 residues. The V gene lost 4 bases and the J gene lost 8 bases, with 11 bases spanning the gap. The chain recombines TRBV20-1 with TRBJ1-4; possibly TRBD1 for D (5 bases). Source material: blood, either unsorted or a sorted T cell fraction (not recorded which). This receptor was identified in a male donor with ankylosing spondylitis. CDR3 DNA: TGCAGTGCTACCAGGGAAAACGAAAAACTGTTTTTT. Translated, it gives CSATRENEKLFF.